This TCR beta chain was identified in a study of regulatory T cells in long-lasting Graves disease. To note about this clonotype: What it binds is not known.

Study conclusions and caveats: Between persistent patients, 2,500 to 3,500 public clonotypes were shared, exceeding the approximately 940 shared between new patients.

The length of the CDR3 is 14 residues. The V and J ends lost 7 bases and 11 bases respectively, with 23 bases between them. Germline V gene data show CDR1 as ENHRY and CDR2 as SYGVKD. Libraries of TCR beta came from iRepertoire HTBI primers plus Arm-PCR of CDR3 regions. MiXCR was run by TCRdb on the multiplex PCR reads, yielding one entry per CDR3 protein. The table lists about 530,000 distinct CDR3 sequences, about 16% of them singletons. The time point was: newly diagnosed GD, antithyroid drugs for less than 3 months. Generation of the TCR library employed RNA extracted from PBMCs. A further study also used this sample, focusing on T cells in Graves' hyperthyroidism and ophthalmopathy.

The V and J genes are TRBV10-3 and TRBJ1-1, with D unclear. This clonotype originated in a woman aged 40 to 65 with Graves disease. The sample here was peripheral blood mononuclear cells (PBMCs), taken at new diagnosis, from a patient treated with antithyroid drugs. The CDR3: CAITTESDLGPAFF. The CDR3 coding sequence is TGTGCCATCACAACGGAGAGCGATCTGGGCCCGGCTTTCTTT.